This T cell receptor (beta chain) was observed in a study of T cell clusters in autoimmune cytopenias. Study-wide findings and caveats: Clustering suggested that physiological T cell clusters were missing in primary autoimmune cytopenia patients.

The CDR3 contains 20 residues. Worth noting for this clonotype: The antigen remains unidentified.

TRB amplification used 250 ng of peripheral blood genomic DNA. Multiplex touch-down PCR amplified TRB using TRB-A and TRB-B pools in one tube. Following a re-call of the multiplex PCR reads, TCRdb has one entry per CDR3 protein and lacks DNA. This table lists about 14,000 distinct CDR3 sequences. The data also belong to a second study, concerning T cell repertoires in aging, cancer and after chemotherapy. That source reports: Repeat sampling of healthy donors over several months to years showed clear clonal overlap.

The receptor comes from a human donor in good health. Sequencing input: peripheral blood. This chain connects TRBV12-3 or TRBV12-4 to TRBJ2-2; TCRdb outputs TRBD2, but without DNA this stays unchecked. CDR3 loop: CASSLRLRLAGGPGTGELFF.